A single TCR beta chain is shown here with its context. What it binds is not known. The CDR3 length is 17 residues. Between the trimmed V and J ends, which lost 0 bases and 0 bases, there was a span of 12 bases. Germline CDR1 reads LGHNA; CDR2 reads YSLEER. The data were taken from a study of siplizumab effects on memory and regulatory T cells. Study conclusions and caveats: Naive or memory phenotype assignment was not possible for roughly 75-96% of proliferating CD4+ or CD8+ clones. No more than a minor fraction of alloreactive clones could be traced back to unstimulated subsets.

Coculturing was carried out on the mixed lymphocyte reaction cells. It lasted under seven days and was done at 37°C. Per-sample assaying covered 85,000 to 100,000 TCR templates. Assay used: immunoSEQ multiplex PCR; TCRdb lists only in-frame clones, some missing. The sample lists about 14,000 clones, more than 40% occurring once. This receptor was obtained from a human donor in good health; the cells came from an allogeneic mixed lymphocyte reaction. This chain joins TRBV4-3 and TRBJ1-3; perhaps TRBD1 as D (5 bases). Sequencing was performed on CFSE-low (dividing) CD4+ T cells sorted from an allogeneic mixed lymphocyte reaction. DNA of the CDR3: TGCGCCAGCAGCCAAGACACCCCAGGGAGCTCTGGAAACACCATATATTTT. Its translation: CASSQDTPGSSGNTIYF.